Below, one T cell receptor (beta chain) is given with its context. The data were obtained in a study of Ad26.COV2.S vaccination and SARS-CoV-2 variants. Whole-study context: Ad26.COV2.S given intramuscularly, once or twice 56 days apart.

The protocol was immunoSEQ multiplex PCR, while the TCRdb copy is restricted to in-frame clones and leaves out a portion. The repertoire holds around 300,000 clones, with around 89% as singletons. Sample treatment: 15 to 20 received Ad26.COV2.S at low or high dose, single or two shots; roughly 5 received placebo; per-sample allocation not given. Sample collection was performed on day 63 after the first vaccine or placebo injection. The donor was a Boston adult aged 18-55 years. The CDR3 runs to 17 residues. The junction had 10 bases not matched to a gene; V was cut back by 0 bases and J by 5 bases. Germline CDR1 and CDR2: LGHDT and YNNKEL (reference sequence).

Material: peripheral blood, obtained in a trial of Ad26.COV2.S vaccine versus placebo. The chain carries TRBV3-1 (or the pseudogene TRBV3-2) and TRBJ2-1, with TRBD2 matching 7 bases. This receptor was identified in a person between 18 and 65 years old who received the Ad26.COV2.S COVID-19 vaccine or a placebo. CDR3 bases: TGTGCCAGCAGCCAAGATTTGCTAGCGGCGCCCCACAATGAGCAGTTCTTC. It encodes CASSQDLLAAPHNEQFF.